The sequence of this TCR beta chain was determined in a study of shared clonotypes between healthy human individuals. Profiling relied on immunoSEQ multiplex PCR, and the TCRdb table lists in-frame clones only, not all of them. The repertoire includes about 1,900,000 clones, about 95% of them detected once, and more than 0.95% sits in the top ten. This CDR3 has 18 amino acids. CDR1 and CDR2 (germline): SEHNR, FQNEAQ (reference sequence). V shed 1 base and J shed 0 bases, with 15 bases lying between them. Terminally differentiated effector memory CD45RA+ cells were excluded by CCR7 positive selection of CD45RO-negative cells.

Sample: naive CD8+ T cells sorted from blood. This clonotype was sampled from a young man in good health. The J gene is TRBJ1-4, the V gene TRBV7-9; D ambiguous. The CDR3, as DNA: TGTGCCAGCAGCTTAGGAAGGTCTGAGTTGGCAACTAATGAAAAACTGTTTTTT. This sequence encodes CASSLGRSELATNEKLFF.